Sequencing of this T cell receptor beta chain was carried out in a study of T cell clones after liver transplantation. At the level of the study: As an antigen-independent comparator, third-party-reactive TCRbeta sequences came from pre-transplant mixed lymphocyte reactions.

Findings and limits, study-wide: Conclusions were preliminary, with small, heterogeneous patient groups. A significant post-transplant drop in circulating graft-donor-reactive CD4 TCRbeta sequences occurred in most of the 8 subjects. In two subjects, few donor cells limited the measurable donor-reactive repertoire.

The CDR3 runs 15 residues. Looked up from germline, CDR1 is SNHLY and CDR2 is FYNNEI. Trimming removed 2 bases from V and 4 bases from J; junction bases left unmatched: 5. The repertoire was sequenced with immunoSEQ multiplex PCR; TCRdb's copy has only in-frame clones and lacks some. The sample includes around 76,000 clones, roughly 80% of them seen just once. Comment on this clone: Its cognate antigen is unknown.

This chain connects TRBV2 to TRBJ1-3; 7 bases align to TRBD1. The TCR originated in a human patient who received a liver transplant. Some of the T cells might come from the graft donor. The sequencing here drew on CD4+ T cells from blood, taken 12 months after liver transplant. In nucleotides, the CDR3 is TGTGCCAGCAGTGAACCGAGGGGGCACGGAAACACCATATATTTT. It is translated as CASSEPRGHGNTIYF.